This T cell receptor beta chain was sequenced for a study of T cell responses to AZD1222 COVID-19 vaccine. For the study at large: Recipients boosted at about 4 weeks or about 12 weeks are pooled.

The study's findings and limits: Scientists sampled the repertoires only once the peak T cell response had passed. Spike-specific TCR depth and breadth grew after two AZD1222 doses.

Comments on this clone: Its cognate antigen is unknown.

Using immunoSEQ multiplex PCR, the repertoire was profiled, and TCRdb retains in-frame clones only, with some absent. The table lists around 120,000 clones, more than 70% of them singletons. V lost 0 bases and J lost 11, with 13 bases in between. The germline V gene has CDR1 ENHRY and CDR2 SYGVKD. This CDR3 has 13 amino acids. The sequence derives from an adult in good health. V usage is TRBV10-3 and J usage is TRBJ1-1; D might be TRBD1 (5 bases). This material consisted of peripheral blood, taken on day 0 of AZD1222 vaccination. The CDR3 DNA reads as TGTGCCATCAGTGAGTCGGTGAGGGGCGTCGCTTTCTTT. Protein: CAISESVRGVAFF.